This entry is about one TCR beta chain. The repertoire was sequenced with immunoSEQ multiplex PCR; TCRdb's copy has only in-frame clones and lacks some. This sample has 10,000 or so clones, with over 90% found just once. The data were obtained in a study of tumor T cells in aggressive B-cell lymphoma. This sequence originates from an adult with diffuse large B cell lymphoma. Sequenced: tumor tissue.

CDR3 sequence (DNA): TGTGCCAGCAGCGTAGGGCCTAGCGGGTCCGGGGAGCTGTTTTTT. It encodes CASSVGPSGSGELFF. The chain is built from TRBV9 and TRBJ2-2; 8 bases align to TRBD2. This CDR3 has 15 amino acids. V shed 0 bases and J 6 bases; nucleotides not matched to a gene: 4. CDR1 and CDR2 (germline): SGDLS, YYNGEE.